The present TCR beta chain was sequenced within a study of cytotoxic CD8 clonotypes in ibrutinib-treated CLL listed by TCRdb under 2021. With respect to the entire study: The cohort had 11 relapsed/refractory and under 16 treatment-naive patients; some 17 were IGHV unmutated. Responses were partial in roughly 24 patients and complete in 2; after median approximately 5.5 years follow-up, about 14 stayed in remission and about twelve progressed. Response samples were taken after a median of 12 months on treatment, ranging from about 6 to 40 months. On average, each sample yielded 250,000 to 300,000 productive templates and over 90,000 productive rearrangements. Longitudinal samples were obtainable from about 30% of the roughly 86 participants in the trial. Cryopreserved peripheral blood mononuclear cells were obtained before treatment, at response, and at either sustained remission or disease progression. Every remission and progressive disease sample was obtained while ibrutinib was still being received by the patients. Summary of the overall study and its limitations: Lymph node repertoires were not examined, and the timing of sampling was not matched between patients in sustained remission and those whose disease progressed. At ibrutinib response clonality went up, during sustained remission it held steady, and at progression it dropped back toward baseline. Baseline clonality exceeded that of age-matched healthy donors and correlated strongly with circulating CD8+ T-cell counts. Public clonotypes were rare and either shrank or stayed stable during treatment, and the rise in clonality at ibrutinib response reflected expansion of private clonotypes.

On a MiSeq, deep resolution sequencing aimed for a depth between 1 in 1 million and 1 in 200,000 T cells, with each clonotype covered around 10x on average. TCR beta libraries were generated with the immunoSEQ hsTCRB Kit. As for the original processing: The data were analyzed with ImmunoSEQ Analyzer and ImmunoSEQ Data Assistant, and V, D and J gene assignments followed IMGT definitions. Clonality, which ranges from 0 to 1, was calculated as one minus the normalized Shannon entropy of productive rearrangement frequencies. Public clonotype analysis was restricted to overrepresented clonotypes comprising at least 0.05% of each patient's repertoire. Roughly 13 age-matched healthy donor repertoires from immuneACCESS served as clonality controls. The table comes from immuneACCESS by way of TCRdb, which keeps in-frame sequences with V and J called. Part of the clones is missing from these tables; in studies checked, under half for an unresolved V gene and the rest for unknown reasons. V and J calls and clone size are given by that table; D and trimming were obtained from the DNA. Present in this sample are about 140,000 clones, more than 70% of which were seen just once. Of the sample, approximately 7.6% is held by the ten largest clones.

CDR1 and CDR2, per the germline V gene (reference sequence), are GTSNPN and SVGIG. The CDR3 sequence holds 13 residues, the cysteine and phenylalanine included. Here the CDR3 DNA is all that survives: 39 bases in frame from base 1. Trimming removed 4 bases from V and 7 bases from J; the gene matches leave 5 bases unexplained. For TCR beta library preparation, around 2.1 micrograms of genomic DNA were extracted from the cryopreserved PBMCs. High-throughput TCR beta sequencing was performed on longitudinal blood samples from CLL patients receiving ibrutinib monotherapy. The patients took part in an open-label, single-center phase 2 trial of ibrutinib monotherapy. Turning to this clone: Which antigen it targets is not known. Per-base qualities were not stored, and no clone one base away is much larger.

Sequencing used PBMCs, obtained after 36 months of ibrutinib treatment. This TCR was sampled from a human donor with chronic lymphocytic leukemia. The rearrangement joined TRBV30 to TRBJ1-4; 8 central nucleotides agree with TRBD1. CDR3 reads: CAWTGTGGEKLFF. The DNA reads TGTGCCTGGACCGGGACAGGAGGTGAAAAACTGTTTTTT.